Reported below is one TCR beta chain. Its antigen is not identified. Study findings and constraints: Tumor Tregs overlapped most with tumor, then blood, naive CD4+ cells.

The CDR3 is 15 amino acids. V shed 5 bases and J shed 7 bases, with 15 bases lying between them. The germline CDR1 and CDR2 sequences are MNHEY and SMNVEV (reference sequence). Semi-nested PCR with Nested Universal Primer A followed constant-region reverse priming of full-length variable regions. In TCRdb, the 5' RACE reads were re-called with MiXCR into one record per CDR3 protein. The data contain tens of thousands of distinct CDR3 sequences, more than 20% of them singletons. Sequenced: tumor-infiltrating naive CD4+ T cells sorted from the breast tumor. Subset of the sample: naive CD4+ T cells, CD4+CD45RA+CD25-. This rearrangement joins TRBV27 to TRBJ1-6; D perhaps matches TRBD1 (5 bases). This TCR was recovered from a female donor with breast cancer. The CDR3 DNA is TGTGCCAGCAGTCCCGATCGACAGCTCAATTCACCCCTCCACTTT. The encoded protein is CASSPDRQLNSPLHF.